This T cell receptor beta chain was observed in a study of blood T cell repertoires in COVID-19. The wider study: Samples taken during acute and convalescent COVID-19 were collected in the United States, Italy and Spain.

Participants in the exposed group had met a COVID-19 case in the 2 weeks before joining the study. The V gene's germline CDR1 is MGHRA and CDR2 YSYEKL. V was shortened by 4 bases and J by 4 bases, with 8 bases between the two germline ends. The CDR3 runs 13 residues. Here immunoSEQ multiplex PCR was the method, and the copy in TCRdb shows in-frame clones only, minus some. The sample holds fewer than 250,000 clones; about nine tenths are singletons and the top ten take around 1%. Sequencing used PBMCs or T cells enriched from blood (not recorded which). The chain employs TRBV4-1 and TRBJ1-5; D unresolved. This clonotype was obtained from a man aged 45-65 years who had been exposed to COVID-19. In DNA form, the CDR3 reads TGCGCCAGCAGCCGGTCCGGGAATCAGCCCCAGCATTTT. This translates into CASSRSGNQPQHF.